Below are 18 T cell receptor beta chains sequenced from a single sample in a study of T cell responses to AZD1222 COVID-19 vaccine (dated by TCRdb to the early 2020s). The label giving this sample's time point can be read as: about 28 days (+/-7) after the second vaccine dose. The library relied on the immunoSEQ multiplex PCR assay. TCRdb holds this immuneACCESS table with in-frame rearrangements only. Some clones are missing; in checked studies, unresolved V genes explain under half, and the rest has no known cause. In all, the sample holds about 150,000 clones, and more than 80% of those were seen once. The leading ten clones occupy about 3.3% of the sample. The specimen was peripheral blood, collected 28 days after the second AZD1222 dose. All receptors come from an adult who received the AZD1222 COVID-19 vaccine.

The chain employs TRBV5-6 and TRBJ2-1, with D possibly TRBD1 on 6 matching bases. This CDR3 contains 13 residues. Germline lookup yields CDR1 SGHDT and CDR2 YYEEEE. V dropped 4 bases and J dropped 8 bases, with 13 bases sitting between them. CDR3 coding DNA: TGTGCCAGCAGCCCGGGGCAGGGGTATGAGCAGTTCTTC. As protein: CASSPGQGYEQFF. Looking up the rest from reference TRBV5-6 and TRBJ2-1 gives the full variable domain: DAGVTQSPTHLIKTRGQQVTLRCSPKSGHDTVSWYQQALGQGPQFIFQYYEEEERQRGNFPDRFSGHQFPNYSSELNVNALLLGDSALYLCASSPGQGYEQFFGPGTRLTVL.

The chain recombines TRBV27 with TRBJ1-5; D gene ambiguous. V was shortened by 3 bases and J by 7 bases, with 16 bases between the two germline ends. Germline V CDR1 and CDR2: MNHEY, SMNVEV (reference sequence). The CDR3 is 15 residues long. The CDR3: CASSLTPWAGQPQHF. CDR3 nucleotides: TGTGCCAGCAGTTTGACCCCCTGGGCAGGACAGCCCCAGCATTTT.

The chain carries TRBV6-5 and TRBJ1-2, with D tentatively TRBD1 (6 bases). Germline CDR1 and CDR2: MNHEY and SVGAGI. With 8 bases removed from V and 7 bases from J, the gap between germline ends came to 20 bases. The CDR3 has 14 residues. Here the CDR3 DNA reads TGTGCCAGCGGCTCCCTAGGGGGGGGCTTTGGCTACACCTTC. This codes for CASGSLGGGFGYTF.

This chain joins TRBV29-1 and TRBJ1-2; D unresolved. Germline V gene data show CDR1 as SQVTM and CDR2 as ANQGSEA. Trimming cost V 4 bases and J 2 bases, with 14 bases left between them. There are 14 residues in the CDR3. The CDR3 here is CSVVGLNSNYGYTF. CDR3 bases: TGCAGCGTTGTCGGACTGAACTCCAACTATGGCTACACCTTC.

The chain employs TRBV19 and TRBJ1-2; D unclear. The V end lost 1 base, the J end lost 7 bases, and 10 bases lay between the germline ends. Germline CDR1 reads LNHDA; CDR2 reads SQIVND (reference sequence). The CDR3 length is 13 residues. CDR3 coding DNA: TGTGCCAGTAGTATAGGGAAGGATTTTGGCTACACCTTC. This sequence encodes CASSIGKDFGYTF.

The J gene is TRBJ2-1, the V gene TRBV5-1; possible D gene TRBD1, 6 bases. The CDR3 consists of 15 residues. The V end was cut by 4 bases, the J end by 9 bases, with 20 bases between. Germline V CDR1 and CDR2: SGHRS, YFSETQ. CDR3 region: CASSRGGAVEGEQFF. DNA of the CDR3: TGCGCCAGCAGCCGAGGGGGAGCGGTCGAGGGTGAGCAGTTCTTC. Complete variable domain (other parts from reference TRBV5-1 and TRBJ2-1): KAGVTQTPRYLIKTRGQQVTLSCSPISGHRSVSWYQQTPGQGLQFLFEYFSETQRNKGNFPGRFSGRQFSNSRSEMNVSTLELGDSALYLCASSRGGAVEGEQFFGPGTRLTVL.

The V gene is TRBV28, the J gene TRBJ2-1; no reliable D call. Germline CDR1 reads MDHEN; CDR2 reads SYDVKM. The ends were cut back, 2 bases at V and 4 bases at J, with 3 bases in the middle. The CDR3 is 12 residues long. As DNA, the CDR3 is TGTGCCAGCAGTTTAGGTTACAATGAGCAGTTCTTC. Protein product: CASSLGYNEQFF.

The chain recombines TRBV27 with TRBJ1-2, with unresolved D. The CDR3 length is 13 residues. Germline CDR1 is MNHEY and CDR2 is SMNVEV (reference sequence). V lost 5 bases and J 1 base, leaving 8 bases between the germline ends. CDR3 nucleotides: TGTGCCAGCAGTCCCCGGGATAACTATGGCTACACCTTC. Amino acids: CASSPRDNYGYTF.

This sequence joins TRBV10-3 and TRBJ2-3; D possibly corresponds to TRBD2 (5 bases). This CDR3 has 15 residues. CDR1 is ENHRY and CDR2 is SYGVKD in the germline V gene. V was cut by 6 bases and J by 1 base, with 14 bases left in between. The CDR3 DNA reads TGTGCCATCAGACCCGGACTCCTTGGCACAGATACGCAGTATTTT. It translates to CAIRPGLLGTDTQYF.

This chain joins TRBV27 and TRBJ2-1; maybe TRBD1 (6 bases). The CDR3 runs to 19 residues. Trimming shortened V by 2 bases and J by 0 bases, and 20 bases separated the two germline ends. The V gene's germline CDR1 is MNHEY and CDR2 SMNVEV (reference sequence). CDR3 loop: CASSLRALQGPSSYNEQFF. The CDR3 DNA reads TGTGCCAGCAGTTTAAGGGCCCTACAGGGTCCGAGCTCCTACAATGAGCAGTTCTTC.

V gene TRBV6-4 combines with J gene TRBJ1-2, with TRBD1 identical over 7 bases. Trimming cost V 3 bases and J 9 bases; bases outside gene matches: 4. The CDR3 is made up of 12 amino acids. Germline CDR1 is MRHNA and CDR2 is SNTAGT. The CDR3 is CASSEIGGSYTF. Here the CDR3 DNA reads TGTGCCAGCAGTGAAATAGGGGGCAGCTACACCTTC.

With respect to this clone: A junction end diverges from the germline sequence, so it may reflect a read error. DNA of the CDR3: TGCGCCAGCAGTTTGGACCCAGCGGGGGATGGTGAAGCTTTCTTT. Translation gives CASSLDPAGDGEAFF. The chain carries TRBV5-1 and TRBJ1-1; D may be TRBD1 (5 bases). Germline CDR1 and CDR2: SGHRS and YFSETQ. This CDR3 contains 15 residues. The entire variable domain, with the rest obtained from reference TRBV5-1 and TRBJ1-1, is as follows: KAGVTQTPRYLIKTRGQQVTLSCSPISGHRSVSWYQQTPGQGLQFLFEYFSETQRNKGNFPGRFSGRQFSNSRSEMNVSTLELGDSALYLCASSLDPAGDGEAFFGQGTRLTVV.

CDR3 DNA sequence: TGTGCCAGCAGCTTAGAGGCGCGAAGCACAGATACGCAGTATTTT. It yields the protein CASSLEARSTDTQYF. The J gene is TRBJ2-3, the V gene TRBV7-6; the D is unclear. Trimming stripped 1 base from V and 0 bases from J, with 8 bases between. The CDR3 runs 15 residues. Germline assignment: CDR1 SGHVS and CDR2 FNYEAQ.

CDR3 bases: TGTGCCAGCAGCCAATTCGTGTCTGGCTACACCTTC. This gives the protein CASSQFVSGYTF. The chain has TRBV3-1 (or the pseudogene TRBV3-2) and TRBJ1-2; unclear D gene. CDR3 size: 12 residues. V lost 2 bases and J lost 7, with 8 bases in between. Germline V gene data show CDR1 as LGHDT and CDR2 as YNNKEL (reference sequence).

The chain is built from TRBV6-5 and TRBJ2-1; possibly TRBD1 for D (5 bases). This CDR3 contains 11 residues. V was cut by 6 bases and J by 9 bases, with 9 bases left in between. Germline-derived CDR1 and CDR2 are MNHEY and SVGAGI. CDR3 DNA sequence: TGTGCCAGCAGAATAGGGGTTGAGCAGTTCTTC. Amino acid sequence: CASRIGVEQFF.

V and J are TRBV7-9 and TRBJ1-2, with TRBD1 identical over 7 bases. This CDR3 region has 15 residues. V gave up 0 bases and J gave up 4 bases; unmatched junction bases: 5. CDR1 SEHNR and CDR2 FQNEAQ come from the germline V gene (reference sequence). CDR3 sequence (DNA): TGTGCCAGCAGCTTAGCGTTCGGGACAGCCTATGGCTACACCTTC. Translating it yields CASSLAFGTAYGYTF.

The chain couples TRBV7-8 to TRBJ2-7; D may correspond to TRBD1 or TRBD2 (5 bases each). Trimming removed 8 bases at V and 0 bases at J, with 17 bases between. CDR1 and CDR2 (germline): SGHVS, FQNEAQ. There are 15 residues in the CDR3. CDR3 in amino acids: CASFLHEGSSYEQYF. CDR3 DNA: TGTGCCAGCTTCTTGCATGAGGGGAGCTCCTACGAGCAGTACTTC.

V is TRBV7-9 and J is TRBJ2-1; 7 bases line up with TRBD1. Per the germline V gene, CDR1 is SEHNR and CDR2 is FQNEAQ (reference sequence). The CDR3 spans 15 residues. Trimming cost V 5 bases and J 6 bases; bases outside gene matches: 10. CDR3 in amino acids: CASSPHRGMGNEQFF. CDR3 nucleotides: TGTGCCAGCAGCCCACACAGGGGAATGGGCAATGAGCAGTTCTTC.